The text below deals with one TCR beta chain. Its antigen is not known. This CDR3 is 13 amino acids long. The V end was cut by 4 bases, the J end by 11 bases, with 15 bases between. Germline CDR1 reads MNHEY; CDR2 reads SVGEGT. This sample was taken from a study of Ad26.COV2.S vaccination and SARS-CoV-2 variants. Study details: A participant enrolled in the COV1001 Ad26.COV2.S trial arm provided the sample. Doses of Ad26.COV2.S were injected into muscle once or twice, 56 days apart.

Data came from immunoSEQ multiplex PCR; TCRdb stores just in-frame clones and leaves some out. The repertoire holds some 330,000 clones, roughly 88% seen once, with 4.5% to 7% in the top ten. Treatment here: some 19 received Ad26.COV2.S at low or high dose, single or two shots; 5 received placebo; per-sample allocation not given. At day 63 after the first vaccine or placebo injection, samples were drawn. Study-wide points: Analyses that measured TCR breadth and depth may have underestimated total T cell responses.

This sequence joins TRBV6-2 or TRBV6-3 and TRBJ2-4; D may match TRBD1 or TRBD2 (5 bases each). This sequence originates from a person aged 18-65 years who received the Ad26.COV2.S COVID-19 vaccine or a placebo. Material: peripheral blood, obtained in a trial of Ad26.COV2.S vaccine versus placebo. DNA of the CDR3: TGTGCCAGCAGTTGGGACCGCGAAAGGGTTCAGTACTTC. It codes for CASSWDRERVQYF.